The clone carrying this T cell receptor (beta chain) was recorded at least ten times. MiXCR, run by TCRdb on the 5' RACE reads, gives a single entry per CDR3 protein. The sample carries 80,000 to 100,000 distinct CDR3 sequences, under 4.5% recorded once. The sample originates from a study of neurological immune-mediated disorders. The germline V gene has CDR1 LNHNV and CDR2 YYDKDF (reference sequence). With 0 bases removed from V and 0 bases from J, the gap between germline ends came to 12 bases. The CDR3 covers 17 residues. The rearrangement joins TRBV15 to TRBJ1-5, with D possibly TRBD1 on 5 matching bases. The sequenced material came from PBMCs. This sequence originates from a woman between 45 and 60 years old with multiple sclerosis. CDR3 DNA sequence: TGTGCCACCAGCAGAGATTTGGTGGGGGATAGCAATCAGCCCCAGCATTTT. It is translated as CATSRDLVGDSNQPQHF.